This T cell receptor beta chain was sequenced in a study of molecular identifiers for immune sequencing clone quantification. TCRdb fed the PCR reads into MiXCR, producing one record per CDR3 protein. Among about 510,000 distinct CDR3 sequences listed, about a fifth were seen once. This clonotype was counted many times. The TCR originated in a human donor in good health. Some libraries in this study had Jurkat cell RNA spiked in. Sequencing input: naive CD8+ T cells from blood, with Jurkat cell RNA spiked in. Noted subset: FACS-sorted CD8+CD4-CCR7+CD45RA+ naive T cells.

The CDR3 sequence: CASSQDSGSTGELFF. DNA for the CDR3: TGCGCCAGCAGCCAAGATTCGGGGTCCACCGGGGAGCTGTTTTTT. The chain combines TRBV4-3 with TRBJ2-2; tentative D call: TRBD2 (5 bases). Germline lookup yields CDR1 LGHNA and CDR2 YSLEER. The ends were cut back, 0 bases at V and 4 bases at J, with 9 bases in the middle. This CDR3 has 15 residues.